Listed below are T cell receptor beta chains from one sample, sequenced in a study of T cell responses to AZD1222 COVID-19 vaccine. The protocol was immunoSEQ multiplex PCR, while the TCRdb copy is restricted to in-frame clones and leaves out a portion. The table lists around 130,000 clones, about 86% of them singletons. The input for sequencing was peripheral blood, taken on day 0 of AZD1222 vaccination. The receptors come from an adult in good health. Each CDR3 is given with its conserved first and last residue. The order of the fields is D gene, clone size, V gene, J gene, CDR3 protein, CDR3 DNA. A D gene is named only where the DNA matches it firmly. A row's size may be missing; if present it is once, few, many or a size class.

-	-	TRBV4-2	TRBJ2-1	CRCHNEQFF	TGTCGCTGTCACAATGAGCAGTTCTTC
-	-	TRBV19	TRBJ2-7	CASSIAKGYEQYF	TGTGCCAGTAGTATAGCAAAGGGTTACGAGCAGTACTTC
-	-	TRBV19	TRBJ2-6	CATRRRGGANVLTF	TGTGCCACCCGCAGACGGGGCGGGGCCAACGTCCTGACTTTC
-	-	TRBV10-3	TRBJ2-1	CAISEKRGLDADEQFF	TGTGCCATCAGTGAAAAAAGAGGACTGGATGCTGATGAGCAGTTCTTC
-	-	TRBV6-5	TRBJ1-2	CASSRRYGYTF	TGTGCCAGCAGCCGGCGCTATGGCTACACCTTC
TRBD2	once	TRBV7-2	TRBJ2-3	CASSSGLAGGAQYF	TGTGCCAGCAGCTCGGGACTAGCGGGGGGCGCGCAGTATTTT
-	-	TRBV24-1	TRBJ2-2	CATSGASVTTGELFF	TGTGCCACCAGTGGGGCTAGCGTGACCACCGGGGAGCTGTTTTTT
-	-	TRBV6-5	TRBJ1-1	CATAANTEAFF	TGTGCCACGGCAGCCAACACTGAAGCTTTCTTT
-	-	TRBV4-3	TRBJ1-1	CASSPSGTTEAFF	TGCGCCAGCAGCCCCTCGGGAACCACTGAAGCTTTCTTT
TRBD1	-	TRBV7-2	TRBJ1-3	CASSQGGQFGNTIYF	TGTGCCAGCAGCCAGGGGGGACAGTTTGGAAACACCATATATTTT
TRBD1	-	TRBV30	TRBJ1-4	CAWSAPGTAYEKLFF	TGTGCCTGGAGTGCCCCTGGGACAGCATATGAAAAACTGTTTTTT
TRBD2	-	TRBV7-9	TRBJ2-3	CASSLFLAGMADTQYF	TGTGCCAGCAGCTTGTTCCTAGCGGGAATGGCGGATACGCAGTATTTT
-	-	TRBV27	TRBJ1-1	CASSSLGAGNTEAFF	TGTGCCAGCAGTTCCTTAGGGGCAGGGAACACTGAAGCTTTCTTT
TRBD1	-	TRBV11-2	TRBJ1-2	CASSLEGGGGYTF	TGTGCCAGCAGCTTAGAAGGGGGCGGCGGCTACACCTTC
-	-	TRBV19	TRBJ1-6	CASSMTPRSPLHF	TGTGCCAGTAGTATGACTCCAAGATCACCCCTCCACTTT
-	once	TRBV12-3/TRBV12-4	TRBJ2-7	CASSSGPLYEQYF	TGTGCCAGCAGCTCGGGACCGCTATACGAGCAGTACTTC
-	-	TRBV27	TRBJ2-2	CASKGQWTGELFF	TGTGCCAGCAAGGGTCAATGGACCGGGGAGCTGTTTTTT
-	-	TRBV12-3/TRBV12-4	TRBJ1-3	CASPKPTGNTIYF	TGTGCCAGCCCGAAGCCTACTGGAAACACCATATATTTT
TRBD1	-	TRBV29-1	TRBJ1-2	CSVSGQDYGYTF	TGCAGCGTTTCCGGACAGGACTATGGCTACACCTTC
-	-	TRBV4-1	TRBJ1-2	CASTNLGRRDKLNYGYTF	TGCGCCAGCACCAACCTAGGGAGGCGGGACAAACTAAACTATGGCTACACCTTC
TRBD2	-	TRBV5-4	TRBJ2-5	CASSLTSGGQETQYF	TGTGCCAGCAGCTTGACTAGCGGGGGCCAAGAGACCCAGTACTTC
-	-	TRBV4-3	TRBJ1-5	CASSLDTYQPQHF	TGCGCCAGCAGCCTGGACACCTATCAGCCCCAGCATTTT
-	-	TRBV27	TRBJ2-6	CASTSSLELGANVLTF	TGTGCCAGCACCTCGTCCCTGGAATTGGGGGCCAACGTCCTGACTTTC
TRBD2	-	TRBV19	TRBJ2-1	CASSTQLAGEYNEQFF	TGTGCCAGTAGTACCCAATTAGCGGGGGAGTACAATGAGCAGTTCTTC
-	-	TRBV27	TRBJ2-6	CASSSGANVLTF	TGTGCCAGCAGCTCTGGGGCCAACGTCCTGACTTTC
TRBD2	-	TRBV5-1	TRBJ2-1	CASSPGPGASGRSSYNEQFF	TGCGCCAGCAGCCCAGGGCCGGGGGCTAGCGGGAGAAGCTCCTACAATGAGCAGTTCTTC
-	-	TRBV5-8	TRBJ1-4	CASSLALQNNEKLFF	TGTGCCAGCAGCTTGGCCCTTCAGAACAATGAAAAACTGTTTTTT
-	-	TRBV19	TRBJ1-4	CASSRVGYLAELFF	TGTGCCAGTAGTAGAGTTGGGTACCTGGCGGAACTGTTTTTT
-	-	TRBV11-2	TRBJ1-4	CASSRGGLNEKLFF	TGTGCCAGCAGCCGAGGGGGGCTGAATGAAAAACTGTTTTTT
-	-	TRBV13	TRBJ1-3	CASSLGVRGSSGNTIYF	TGTGCCAGCAGCTTAGGCGTCAGGGGAAGCTCTGGAAACACCATATATTTT
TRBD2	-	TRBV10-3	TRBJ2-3	CAIGAGDSDTQYF	TGTGCCATCGGAGCGGGAGACTCAGATACGCAGTATTTT
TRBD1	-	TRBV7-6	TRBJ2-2	CASSLEGQGWNTGELFF	TGTGCCAGCAGCTTAGAGGGACAGGGCTGGAACACCGGGGAGCTGTTTTTT
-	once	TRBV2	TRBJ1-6	CASNNPFTRLLHF	TGTGCCAGCAACAATCCCTTTACCCGTCTCCTCCACTTT
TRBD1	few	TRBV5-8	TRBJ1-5	CASSLYRGSNQPQHF	TGTGCCAGCAGCTTGTACAGGGGGAGCAATCAGCCCCAGCATTTT
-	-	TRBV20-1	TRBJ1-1	CRGGGPTEAFF	TGCAGAGGCGGGGGCCCCACTGAAGCTTTCTTT
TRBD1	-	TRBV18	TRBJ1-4	CASSPNTGTDNEKLFF	TGTGCCAGCTCACCGAATACCGGGACAGATAATGAAAAACTGTTTTTT
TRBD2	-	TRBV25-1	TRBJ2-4	CASSSSGVAKNIQYF	TGTGCCAGCAGTTCTAGCGGGGTAGCCAAAAACATTCAGTACTTC
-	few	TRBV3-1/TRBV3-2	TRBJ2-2	CASRRTLGNTGELFF	TGTGCCAGCAGAAGGACCCTGGGGAACACCGGGGAGCTGTTTTTT
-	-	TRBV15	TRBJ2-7	CATRLDYEQYF	TGTGCCACCAGGCTGGATTACGAGCAGTACTTC
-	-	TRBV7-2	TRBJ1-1	CASSRSVAQPNTEAFF	TGTGCCAGCAGCCGCTCGGTTGCGCAGCCAAACACTGAAGCTTTCTTT
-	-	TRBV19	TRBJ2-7	CASSIWGSPAYEQYF	TGTGCCAGTAGTATTTGGGGGAGTCCTGCCTACGAGCAGTACTTC
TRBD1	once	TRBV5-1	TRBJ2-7	CASSWTGERSYEQYF	TGCGCCAGCAGCTGGACAGGGGAAAGATCCTACGAGCAGTACTTC
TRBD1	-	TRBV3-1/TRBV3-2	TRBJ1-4	CASSRDRGINEKLFF	TGTGCCAGCAGCCGCGACAGGGGGATAAATGAAAAACTGTTTTTT
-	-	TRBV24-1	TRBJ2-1	CATGADSYNEQFF	TGTGCCACCGGGGCGGATTCCTACAATGAGCAGTTCTTC
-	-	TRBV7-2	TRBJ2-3	CASSLAARQPSTDTQYF	TGTGCCAGCAGCTTAGCGGCCCGACAACCAAGCACAGATACGCAGTATTTT
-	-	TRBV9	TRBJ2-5	CASSVESRAYQETQYF	TGTGCCAGCAGCGTAGAAAGCAGGGCGTACCAAGAGACCCAGTACTTC
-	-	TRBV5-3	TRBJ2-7	CARSHGFYEQYF	TGTGCCAGAAGCCATGGATTCTACGAGCAGTACTTC
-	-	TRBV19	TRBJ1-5	CLGGARNQPQHF	TGTTTAGGGGGGGCTCGCAATCAGCCCCAGCATTTT
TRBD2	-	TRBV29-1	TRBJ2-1	CSVPTSGTEQFF	TGCAGCGTCCCGACTAGCGGGACGGAGCAGTTCTTC